The 29 T cell receptor beta chains listed next were all sequenced from one sample in a study of blood T cell repertoires in COVID-19. Clones were read by immunoSEQ multiplex PCR, and TCRdb kept only the in-frame ones, dropping some. The table includes 65,000 to 85,000 clones, 75% to 90% detected once. Sequencing used peripheral blood. These receptors all stem from a man aged 80 or over with COVID-19, enrolled during active disease.

This clone has a handful of counts. The sample contains more than one DNA sequence encoding this CDR3. This sequence joins TRBV5-1 and TRBJ1-1; D perhaps matches TRBD1 (5 bases). The CDR3 length is 13 residues. The ends were cut back, 2 bases at V and 1 base at J, with 6 bases in the middle. Per germline, CDR1 SGHRS and CDR2 YFSETQ. The CDR3 is CASSFGGNTEAFF. CDR3 coding DNA: TGCGCCAGCAGCTTCGGGGGGAACACTGAAGCTTTCTTT.

This sequence joins TRBV5-1 and TRBJ2-2, with D unclear. V was pared by 0 bases and J by 8 bases, with 11 bases between. CDR1 is SGHRS and CDR2 is YFSETQ in the germline V gene. The CDR3 sequence is 14 residues long. The CDR3 DNA sequence: TGCGCCAGCAGCTTGGTGGGCTTTATAGGGGAGCTGTTTTTT. It encodes CASSLVGFIGELFF.

The chain recombines TRBV7-2 with TRBJ1-1; D is possibly TRBD1 (6 bases). Germline CDR1 SGHTA, CDR2 FQGNSA. Trimming took 1 base from V and 4 from J, leaving 16 bases between them. The CDR3 is made up of 16 amino acids. Here the CDR3 reads CASSLEMGGLLTEAFF. The DNA of the CDR3 is TGTGCCAGCAGCTTAGAAATGGGGGGGCTACTCACTGAAGCTTTCTTT.

The chain links TRBV19 to TRBJ1-2, with D possibly being TRBD1 (5 bases). The V gene's germline CDR1 is LNHDA and CDR2 SQIVND (reference sequence). The CDR3 consists of 12 residues. V was shortened by 7 bases and J by 8 bases, with 14 bases between the two germline ends. The CDR3 DNA follows: TGTGCCAGTAACGGGAGGGGAGGCGGCTACACCTTC. Protein: CASNGRGGGYTF.

A single count supports this clone. The chain is built from TRBV24-1 and TRBJ1-5; 7 nucleotides match TRBD1. V was pared by 4 bases and J by 3 bases, with 8 bases of the junction left unmatched. Germline loops: CDR1 KGHDR, CDR2 SFDVKD. The CDR3 contains 16 residues. CDR3 sequence: CATSESGTAHNQPQHF. CDR3 DNA sequence: TGTGCCACCAGTGAATCCGGGACAGCGCACAATCAGCCCCAGCATTTT.

The chain uses TRBV2 and TRBJ1-2, with D possibly matching TRBD1 (6 bases). Germline V CDR1 and CDR2: SNHLY, FYNNEI. With 7 bases removed from V and 5 bases from J, the gap between germline ends came to 11 bases. The CDR3 runs 12 residues. Here the CDR3 reads CASIPGQYGYTF. The CDR3 DNA reads TGTGCCAGCATCCCCGGACAGTATGGCTACACCTTC. Together with reference TRBV2 and TRBJ1-2, the CDR3 gives the full variable domain: EPEVTQTPSHQVTQMGQEVILRCVPISNHLYFYWYRQILGQKVEFLVSFYNNEISEKSEIFDDQFSVERPDGSNFTLKIRSTKLEDSAMYFCASIPGQYGYTFGSGTRLTVV.

The V gene is TRBV19, the J gene TRBJ1-6; 12 bases map to TRBD1. Germline CDR1 is LNHDA and CDR2 is SQIVND (reference sequence). The CDR3 covers 17 residues. Unmatched junction bases numbered 3, after V lost 3 bases and J lost 3 bases. CDR3 sequence: CASSMGQGAFYNSPLHF. For the CDR3, the DNA is TGTGCCAGTAGTATGGGACAGGGGGCGTTCTATAATTCACCCCTCCACTTT.

This chain links TRBV10-1 with TRBJ1-1; D unresolved. From germline, CDR1 is WNHNN and CDR2 SYGVQD (reference sequence). The CDR3 consists of 14 residues. Trimming pared 0 bases from V and 3 bases from J, leaving 8 bases between. CDR3 amino acids: CASSESRTDTEAFF. The CDR3, as DNA: TGCGCCAGCAGTGAGTCCAGAACCGACACTGAAGCTTTCTTT.

This chain uses TRBV7-9 with TRBJ1-2; a possible D gene is TRBD1 (5 bases). This CDR3 has 14 amino acids. Trimming pared 5 bases from V and 5 bases from J, leaving 15 bases between. Germline-derived CDR1 and CDR2 are SEHNR and FQNEAQ (reference sequence). The CDR3 spells CASSQSGHEYGYTF. The DNA of the CDR3 is TGTGCCAGCAGCCAATCAGGACACGAGTATGGCTACACCTTC. Filled out from reference TRBV7-9 and TRBJ1-2, the complete variable domain reads DTGVSQNPRHKITKRGQNVTFRCDPISEHNRLYWYRQTLGQGPEFLTYFQNEAQLEKSRLLSDRFSAERPKGSFSTLEIQRTEQGDSAMYLCASSQSGHEYGYTFGSGTRLTVV.

J is TRBJ1-5 and V is TRBV20-1; no firm D call. In germline, CDR1 is DFQATT, CDR2 SNEGSKA (reference sequence). V lost 0 bases, J lost 10 bases, and 7 bases lay in between. The CDR3 extends over 11 amino acids. CDR3 nucleotide sequence: TGCAGTGCTAGAGACCAAGCTCCCCAGCATTTT. Translating it yields CSARDQAPQHF.

This chain connects TRBV29-1 to TRBJ1-3; 7 bases align to TRBD1. The CDR3 is 14 residues long. Trimming cost V 3 bases and J 0 bases; bases outside gene matches: 2. Germline V gene lookup returns CDR1 SQVTM and CDR2 ANQGSEA. The CDR3 bases are TGCAGCGTTGAGGGGGACAGCTCTGGAAACACCATATATTTT. This codes for CSVEGDSSGNTIYF.

This chain joins TRBV5-4 and TRBJ1-5; no clear D gene. Germline assignment: CDR1 SGHNT and CDR2 YYREEE (reference sequence). With 0 bases removed from V and 5 bases from J, the gap between germline ends came to 9 bases. The CDR3 runs 14 residues. The CDR3 is CASSLVGSDQPQHF. The CDR3 nucleotides are TGTGCCAGCAGCTTGGTCGGGTCAGATCAGCCCCAGCATTTT.

This clone was found once. The chain links TRBV5-4 to TRBJ2-5; D is perhaps TRBD2 (6 bases). V lost 2 bases and J 5 bases, leaving 19 bases between the germline ends. Germline CDR1 reads SGHNT; CDR2 reads YYREEE (reference sequence). The CDR3 contains 16 residues. CDR3 DNA: TGTGCCAGCAGCTTTTTTCGGGACTCAAGGGTGGAGACCCAGTACTTC. As protein: CASSFFRDSRVETQYF. Complete variable domain (other parts from reference TRBV5-4 and TRBJ2-5): ETGVTQSPTHLIKTRGQQVTLRCSSQSGHNTVSWYQQALGQGPQFIFQYYREEENGRGNFPPRFSGLQFPNYSSELNVNALELDDSALYLCASSFFRDSRVETQYFGPGTRLLVL.

The chain joins TRBV19 to TRBJ2-5, with 9 bases identical to TRBD1. Germline CDR1 LNHDA, CDR2 SQIVND (reference sequence). V dropped 4 bases and J dropped 4; count of bases not matched to a gene: 7. The length of the CDR3 is 15 residues. In DNA, the CDR3 is TGTGCCAGTAGTAAGCCGGGACAGGGTGGAGAGACCCAGTACTTC. It translates to CASSKPGQGGETQYF.

The chain's CDR3 is CASSRGGGNQPQHF. The CDR3 DNA is TGTGCCAGCTCAAGGGGGGGAGGCAATCAGCCCCAGCATTTT. The chain uses TRBV18 and TRBJ1-5, with a weak D call TRBD1 (6 bases). Trimming removed 5 bases from V and 2 bases from J, with 10 bases in between. The CDR3 spans 14 residues. Looked up from germline, CDR1 is KGHSH and CDR2 is LQKENI.

The rearrangement links TRBV6-5 to TRBJ1-1, with a possible D match to TRBD1 (5 bases). The germline V gene encodes CDR1 MNHEY and CDR2 SVGAGI. The CDR3 runs 13 residues. V lost 6 bases and J lost 1, with 9 bases in between. DNA for the CDR3: TGTGCCAGCAGCCTGACAGCGAACACTGAAGCTTTCTTT. Translated, it gives CASSLTANTEAFF.

This rearrangement joins TRBV5-1 to TRBJ1-5, with 7 bases fitting TRBD1. Trimming at V came to 1 base and at J to 2 bases, leaving 0 bases not matched to a gene. Germline V lookup: CDR1 SGHRS, CDR2 YFSETQ. The CDR3 runs 14 residues. The CDR3: CASSLQGGNQPQHF. CDR3 in DNA: TGCGCCAGCAGCTTGCAGGGGGGCAATCAGCCCCAGCATTTT. The full variable domain, rest sourced from reference TRBV5-1 and TRBJ1-5, is KAGVTQTPRYLIKTRGQQVTLSCSPISGHRSVSWYQQTPGQGLQFLFEYFSETQRNKGNFPGRFSGRQFSNSRSEMNVSTLELGDSALYLCASSLQGGNQPQHFGDGTRLSIL.

This chain uses TRBV7-2 with TRBJ1-2; no reliable D call. The CDR3 runs 13 residues. Germline V lookup: CDR1 SGHTA, CDR2 FQGNSA. Trimming removed 2 bases at V and 4 bases at J, with 8 bases between. CDR3 bases: TGTGCCAGCAGCTTATGGCAGTCCTATGGCTACACCTTC. This encodes CASSLWQSYGYTF.

The J gene is TRBJ2-5, the V gene TRBV18, with 12 bases fitting TRBD1. The germline V gene has CDR1 KGHSH and CDR2 LQKENI. After removal of 1 base from V and 5 bases from J, the junction contained 11 bases not matched to a gene. This CDR3 region has 18 residues. In DNA form, the CDR3 reads TGTGCCAGCTCACCACTTCTAACGGGACAGGGGGCTGCGGAGACCCAGTACTTC. Protein: CASSPLLTGQGAAETQYF. The variable domain in full, with the rest retrieved from reference TRBV18 and TRBJ2-5, is NAGVMQNPRHLVRRRGQEARLRCSPMKGHSHVYWYRQLPEEGLKFMVYLQKENIIDESGMPKERFSAEFPKEGPSILRIQQVVRGDSAAYFCASSPLLTGQGAAETQYFGPGTRLLVL.

This clone was observed a handful of times. The rearrangement joins TRBV9 to TRBJ1-1; D remains ambiguous. Per the germline V gene, CDR1 is SGDLS and CDR2 is YYNGEE. Trimming took off 0 bases at V and 0 bases at J, with 6 bases between the two ends. The CDR3 sequence is 14 residues long. The CDR3 region is CASSVGDLNTEAFF. The CDR3 DNA sequence: TGTGCCAGCAGCGTAGGAGACTTGAACACTGAAGCTTTCTTT.

The chain recombines TRBV3-1 (or the pseudogene TRBV3-2) with TRBJ1-6, with TRBD1 identical over 7 bases. The germline V gene encodes CDR1 LGHDT and CDR2 YNNKEL (reference sequence). CDR3 length equals 15 residues. With 3 bases clipped from V and 3 bases from J, the junction kept 2 bases outside the gene matches. The CDR3 is CASSHRQGYNSPLHF. CDR3 nucleotides: TGTGCCAGCAGCCACAGACAGGGCTATAATTCACCCCTCCACTTT.

The rearrangement uses TRBV9 and TRBJ2-1, with D maybe TRBD1 (5 bases). V lost 0 bases to trimming and J lost 6 bases, with 10 bases between them. Germline values: CDR1 SGDLS, CDR2 YYNGEE. This CDR3 region has 14 residues. CDR3 coding DNA: TGTGCCAGCAGCGTAGTTTCCCAGGGCAATGAGCAGTTCTTC. This encodes CASSVVSQGNEQFF.

The J gene is TRBJ2-5, the V gene TRBV6-5; 10 nucleotides line up with TRBD1. V shed 4 bases, J shed 3 bases, and the junction held 5 bases outside the gene matches. The CDR3 covers 15 residues. Germline V CDR1 and CDR2: MNHEY, SVGAGI. The CDR3 spells CASSSLGQGEETQYF. For the CDR3, the DNA is TGTGCCAGCAGTTCATTAGGACAGGGGGAAGAGACCCAGTACTTC.

This clone was observed a few times. This chain joins TRBV6-6 and TRBJ1-1; 7 nucleotides match TRBD1. CDR3 size: 16 residues. Per the germline V gene, CDR1 is MNHNY and CDR2 is SVGAGI (reference sequence). With 7 bases clipped from V and 4 bases from J, the junction kept 15 bases outside the gene matches. The CDR3 DNA follows: TGTGCCAGCACCGGACAGGCTGGCAGGGACGGCACTGAAGCTTTCTTT. It specifies CASTGQAGRDGTEAFF.

The chain carries TRBV27 and TRBJ1-1, with D unresolved. From germline, CDR1 is MNHEY and CDR2 SMNVEV (reference sequence). The length of the CDR3 is 8 residues. CDR3 protein: CVLSEAFF. DNA for the CDR3: TGTGTACTTAGTGAAGCTTTCTTT.

V gene TRBV7-3 combines with J gene TRBJ1-5, with 7 bases matching TRBD1. Germline-derived CDR1 and CDR2 are SGHTA and FQGTGA. J was trimmed by 3 bases and V by 4 bases; bases with no gene match: 6. The CDR3 runs to 15 residues. This CDR3 is CASSSDRADNQPQHF. DNA of the CDR3: TGTGCCAGCAGCTCAGACAGGGCTGACAATCAGCCCCAGCATTTT. Using reference TRBV7-3 and TRBJ1-5 for the parts outside the CDR3, the full variable domain is GAGVSQTPSNKVTEKGKYVELRCDPISGHTALYWYRQSLGQGPEFLIYFQGTGAADDSGLPNDRFFAVRPEGSVSTLKIQRTERGDSAVYLCASSSDRADNQPQHFGDGTRLSIL.

The rearrangement joins TRBV10-3 to TRBJ2-5; D is undetermined. Trimming left V 0 bases short and J 4 bases short, with 3 bases between. Germline assignment: CDR1 ENHRY and CDR2 SYGVKD. The CDR3 spans 12 residues. In nucleotides, the CDR3 is TGTGCCATCAGTGAGTCCAGAGAGACCCAGTACTTC. Its translation: CAISESRETQYF.

This sequence joins TRBV5-1 and TRBJ1-6; 9 nucleotides line up with TRBD1. V was pared by 5 bases and J by 8 bases, with 2 bases of the junction left unmatched. Per the germline V gene, CDR1 is SGHRS and CDR2 is YFSETQ. The CDR3 is made up of 13 amino acids. CDR3 protein: CASRWDRDSPLHF. For the CDR3, the DNA is TGCGCCAGCAGATGGGACAGGGATTCACCCCTCCACTTT. Full variable domain (remainder filled in from reference TRBV5-1 and TRBJ1-6): KAGVTQTPRYLIKTRGQQVTLSCSPISGHRSVSWYQQTPGQGLQFLFEYFSETQRNKGNFPGRFSGRQFSNSRSEMNVSTLELGDSALYLCASRWDRDSPLHFGNGTRLTVT.

This chain uses TRBV6-2 or TRBV6-3 with TRBJ2-7; TRBD1 might be the D (6 bases). The CDR3 is 14 amino acids. CDR1 MNHEY and CDR2 SVGEGT come from the germline V gene. V gave up 6 bases and J gave up 0 bases, with 12 bases separating them. DNA of the CDR3: TGTGCCAGCAGCCGCCCACAGGGCTCCTACGAGCAGTACTTC. It is translated as CASSRPQGSYEQYF.